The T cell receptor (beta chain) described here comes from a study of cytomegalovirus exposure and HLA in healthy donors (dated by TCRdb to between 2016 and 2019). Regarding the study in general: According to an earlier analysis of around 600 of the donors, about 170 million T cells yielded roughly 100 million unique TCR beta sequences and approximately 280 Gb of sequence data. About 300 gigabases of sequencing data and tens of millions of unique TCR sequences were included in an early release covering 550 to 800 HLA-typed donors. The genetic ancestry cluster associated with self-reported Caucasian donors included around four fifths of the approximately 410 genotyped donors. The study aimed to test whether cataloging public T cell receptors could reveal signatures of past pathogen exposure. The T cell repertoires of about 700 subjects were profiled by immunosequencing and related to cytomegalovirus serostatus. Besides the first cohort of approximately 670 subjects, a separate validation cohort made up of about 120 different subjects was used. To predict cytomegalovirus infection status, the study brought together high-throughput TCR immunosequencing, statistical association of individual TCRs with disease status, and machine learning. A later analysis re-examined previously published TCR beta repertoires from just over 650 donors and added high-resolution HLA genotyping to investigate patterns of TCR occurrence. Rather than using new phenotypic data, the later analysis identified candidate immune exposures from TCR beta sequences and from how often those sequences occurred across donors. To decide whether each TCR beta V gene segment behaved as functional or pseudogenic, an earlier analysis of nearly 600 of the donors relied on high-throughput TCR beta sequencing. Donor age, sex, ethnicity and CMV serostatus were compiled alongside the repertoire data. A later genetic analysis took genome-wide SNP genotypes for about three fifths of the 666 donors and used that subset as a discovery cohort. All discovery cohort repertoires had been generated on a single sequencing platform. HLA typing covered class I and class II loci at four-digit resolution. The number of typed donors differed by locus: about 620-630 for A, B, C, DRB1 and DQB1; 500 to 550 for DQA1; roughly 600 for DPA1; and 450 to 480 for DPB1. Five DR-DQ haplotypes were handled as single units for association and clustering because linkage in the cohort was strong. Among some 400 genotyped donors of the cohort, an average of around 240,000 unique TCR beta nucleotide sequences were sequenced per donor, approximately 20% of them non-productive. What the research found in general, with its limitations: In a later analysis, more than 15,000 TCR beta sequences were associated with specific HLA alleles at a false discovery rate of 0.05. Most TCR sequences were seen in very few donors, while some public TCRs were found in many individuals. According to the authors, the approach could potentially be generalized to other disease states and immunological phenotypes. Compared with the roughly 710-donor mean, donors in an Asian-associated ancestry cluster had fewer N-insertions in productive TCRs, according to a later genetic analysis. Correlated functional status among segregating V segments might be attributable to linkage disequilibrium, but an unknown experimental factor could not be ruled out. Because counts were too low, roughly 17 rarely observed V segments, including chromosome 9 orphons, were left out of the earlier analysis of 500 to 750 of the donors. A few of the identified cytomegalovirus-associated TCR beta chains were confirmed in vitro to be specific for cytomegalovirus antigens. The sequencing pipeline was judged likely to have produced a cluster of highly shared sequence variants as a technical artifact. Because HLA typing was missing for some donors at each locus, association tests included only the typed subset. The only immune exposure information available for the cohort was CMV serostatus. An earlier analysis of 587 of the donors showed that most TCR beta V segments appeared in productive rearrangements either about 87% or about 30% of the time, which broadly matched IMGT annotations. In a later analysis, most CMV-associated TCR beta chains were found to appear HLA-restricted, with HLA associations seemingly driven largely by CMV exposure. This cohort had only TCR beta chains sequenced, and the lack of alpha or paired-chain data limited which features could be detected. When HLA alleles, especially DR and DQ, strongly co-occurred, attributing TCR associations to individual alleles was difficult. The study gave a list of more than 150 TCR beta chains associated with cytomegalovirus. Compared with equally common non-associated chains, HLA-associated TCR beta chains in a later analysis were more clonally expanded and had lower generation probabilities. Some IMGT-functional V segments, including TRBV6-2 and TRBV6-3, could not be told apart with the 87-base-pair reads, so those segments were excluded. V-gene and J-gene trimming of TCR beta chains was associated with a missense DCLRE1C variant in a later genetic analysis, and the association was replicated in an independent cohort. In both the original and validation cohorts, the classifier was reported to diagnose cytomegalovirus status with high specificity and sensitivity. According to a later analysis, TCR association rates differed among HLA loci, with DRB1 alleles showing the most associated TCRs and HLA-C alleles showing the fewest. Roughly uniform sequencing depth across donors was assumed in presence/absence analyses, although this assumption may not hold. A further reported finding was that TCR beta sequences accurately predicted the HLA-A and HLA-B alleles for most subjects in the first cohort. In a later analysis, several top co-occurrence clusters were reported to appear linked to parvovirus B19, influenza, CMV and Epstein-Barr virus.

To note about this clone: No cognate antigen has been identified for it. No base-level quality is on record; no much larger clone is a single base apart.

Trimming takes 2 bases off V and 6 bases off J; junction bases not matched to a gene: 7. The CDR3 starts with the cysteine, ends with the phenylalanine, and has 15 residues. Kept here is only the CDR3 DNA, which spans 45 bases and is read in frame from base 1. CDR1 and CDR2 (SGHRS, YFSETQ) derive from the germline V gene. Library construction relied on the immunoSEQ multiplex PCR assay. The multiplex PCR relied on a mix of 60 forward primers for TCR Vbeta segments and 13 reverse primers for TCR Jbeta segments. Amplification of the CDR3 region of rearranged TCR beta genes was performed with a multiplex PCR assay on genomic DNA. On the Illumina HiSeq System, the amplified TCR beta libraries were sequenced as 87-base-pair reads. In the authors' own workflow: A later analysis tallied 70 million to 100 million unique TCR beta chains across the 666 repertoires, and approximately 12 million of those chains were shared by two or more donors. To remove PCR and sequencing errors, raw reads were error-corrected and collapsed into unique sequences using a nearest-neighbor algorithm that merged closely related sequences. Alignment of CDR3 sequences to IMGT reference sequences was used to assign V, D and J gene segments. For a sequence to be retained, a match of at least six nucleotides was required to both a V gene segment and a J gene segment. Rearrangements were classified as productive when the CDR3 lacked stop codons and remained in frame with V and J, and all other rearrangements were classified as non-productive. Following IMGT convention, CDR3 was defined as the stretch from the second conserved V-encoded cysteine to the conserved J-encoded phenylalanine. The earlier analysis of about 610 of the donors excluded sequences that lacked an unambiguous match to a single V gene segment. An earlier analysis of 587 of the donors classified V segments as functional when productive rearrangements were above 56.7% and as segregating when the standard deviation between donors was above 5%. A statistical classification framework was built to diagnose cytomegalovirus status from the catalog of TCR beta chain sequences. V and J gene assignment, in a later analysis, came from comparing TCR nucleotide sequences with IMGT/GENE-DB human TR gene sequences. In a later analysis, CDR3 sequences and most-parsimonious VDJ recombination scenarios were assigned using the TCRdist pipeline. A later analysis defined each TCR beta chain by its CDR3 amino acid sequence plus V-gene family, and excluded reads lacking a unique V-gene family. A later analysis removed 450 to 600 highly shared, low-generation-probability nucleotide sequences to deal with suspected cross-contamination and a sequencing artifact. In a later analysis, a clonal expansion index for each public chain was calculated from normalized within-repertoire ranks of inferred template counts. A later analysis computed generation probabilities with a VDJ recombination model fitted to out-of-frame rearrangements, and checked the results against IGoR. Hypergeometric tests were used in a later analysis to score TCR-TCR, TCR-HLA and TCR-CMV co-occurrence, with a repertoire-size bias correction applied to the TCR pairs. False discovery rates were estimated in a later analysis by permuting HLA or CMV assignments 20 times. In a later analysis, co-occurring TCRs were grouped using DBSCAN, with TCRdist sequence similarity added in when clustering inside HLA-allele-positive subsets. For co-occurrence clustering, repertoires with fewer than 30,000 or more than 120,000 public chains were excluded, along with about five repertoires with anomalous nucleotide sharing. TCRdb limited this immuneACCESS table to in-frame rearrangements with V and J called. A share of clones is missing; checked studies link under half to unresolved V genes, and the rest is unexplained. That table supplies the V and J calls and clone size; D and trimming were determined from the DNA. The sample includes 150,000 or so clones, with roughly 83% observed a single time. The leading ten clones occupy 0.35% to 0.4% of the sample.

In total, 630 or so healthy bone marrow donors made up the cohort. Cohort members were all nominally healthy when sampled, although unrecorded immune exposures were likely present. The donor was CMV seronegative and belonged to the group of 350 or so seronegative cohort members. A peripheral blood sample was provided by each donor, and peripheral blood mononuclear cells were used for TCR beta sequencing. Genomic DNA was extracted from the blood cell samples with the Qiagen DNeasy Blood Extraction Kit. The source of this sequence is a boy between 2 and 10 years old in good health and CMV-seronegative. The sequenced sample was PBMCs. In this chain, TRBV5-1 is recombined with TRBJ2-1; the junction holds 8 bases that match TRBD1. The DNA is TGCGCCAGCAGCTTAGGCCAGGGGGCAGGCAATGAGCAGTTCTTC. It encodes CASSLGQGAGNEQFF.